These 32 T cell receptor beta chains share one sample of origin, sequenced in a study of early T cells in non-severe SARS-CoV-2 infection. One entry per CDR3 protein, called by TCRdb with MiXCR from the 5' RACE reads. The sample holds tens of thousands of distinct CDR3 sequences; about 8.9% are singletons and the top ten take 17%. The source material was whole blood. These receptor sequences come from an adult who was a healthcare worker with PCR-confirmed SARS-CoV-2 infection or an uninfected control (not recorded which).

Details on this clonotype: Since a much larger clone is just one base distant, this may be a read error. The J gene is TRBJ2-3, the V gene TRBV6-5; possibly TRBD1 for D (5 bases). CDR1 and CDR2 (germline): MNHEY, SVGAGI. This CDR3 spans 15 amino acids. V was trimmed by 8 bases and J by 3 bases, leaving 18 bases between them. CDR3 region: CASEETARKTDTQYF. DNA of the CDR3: TGTGCCAGCGAAGAGACAGCTAGAAAAACAGATACGCAGTATTTT.

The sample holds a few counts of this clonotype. Written as DNA, the CDR3 is TGCAGCGTTGGGGAACAGGGGGCAGGTGAGCAGTTCTTC. It is translated as CSVGEQGAGEQFF. The rearrangement uses TRBV29-1 and TRBJ2-1, with TRBD1 matching over 9 bases. J was trimmed by 9 bases and V by 4 bases; bases with no gene match: 7. Germline assignment: CDR1 SQVTM and CDR2 ANQGSEA. This CDR3 is built from 13 residues.

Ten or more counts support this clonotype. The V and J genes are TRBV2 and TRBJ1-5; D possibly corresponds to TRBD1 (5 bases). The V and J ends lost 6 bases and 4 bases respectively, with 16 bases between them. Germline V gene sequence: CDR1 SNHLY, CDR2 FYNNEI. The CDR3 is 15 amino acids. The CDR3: CASRKNGQGNQPQHF. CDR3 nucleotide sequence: TGTGCCAGCAGGAAGAATGGGCAGGGTAATCAGCCCCAGCATTTT.

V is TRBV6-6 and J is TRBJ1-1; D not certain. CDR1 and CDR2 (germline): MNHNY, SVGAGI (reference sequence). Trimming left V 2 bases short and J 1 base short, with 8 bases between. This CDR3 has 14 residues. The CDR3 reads CASSYVRTNTEAFF. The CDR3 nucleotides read TGTGCCAGCAGTTACGTCAGAACGAACACTGAAGCTTTCTTT.

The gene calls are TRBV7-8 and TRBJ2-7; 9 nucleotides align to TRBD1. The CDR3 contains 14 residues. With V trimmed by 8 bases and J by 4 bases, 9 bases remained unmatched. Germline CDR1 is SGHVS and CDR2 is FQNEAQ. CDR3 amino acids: CASERQGGIYEQYF. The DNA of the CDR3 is TGTGCCAGCGAAAGACAGGGGGGCATTTACGAGCAGTACTTC.

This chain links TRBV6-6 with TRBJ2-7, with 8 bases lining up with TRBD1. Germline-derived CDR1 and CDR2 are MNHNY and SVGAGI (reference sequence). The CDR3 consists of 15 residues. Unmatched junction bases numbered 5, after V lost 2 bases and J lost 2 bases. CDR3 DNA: TGTGCCAGCAGTTACCAACAGGGGGGTCCCTACGAGCAGTACTTC. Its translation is CASSYQQGGPYEQYF.

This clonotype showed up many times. The CDR3 sequence is CSARDGGRRNYNQPQHF. The CDR3 DNA reads TGCAGTGCTAGAGATGGGGGGCGCAGGAATTACAATCAGCCCCAGCATTTT. The chain joins TRBV20-1 to TRBJ1-5, with a possible D match to TRBD1 (6 bases). V lost 0 bases and J 3 bases, leaving 18 bases between the germline ends. Germline CDR1 is DFQATT and CDR2 is SNEGSKA (reference sequence). The CDR3 has 17 residues.

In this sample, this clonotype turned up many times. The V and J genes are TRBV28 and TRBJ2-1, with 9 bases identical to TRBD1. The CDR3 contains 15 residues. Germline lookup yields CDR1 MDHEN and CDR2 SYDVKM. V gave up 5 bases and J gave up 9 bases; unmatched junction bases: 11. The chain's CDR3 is CASSPPGQGSGEQFF. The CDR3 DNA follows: TGTGCCAGCAGTCCCCCGGGACAGGGTTCGGGTGAGCAGTTCTTC.

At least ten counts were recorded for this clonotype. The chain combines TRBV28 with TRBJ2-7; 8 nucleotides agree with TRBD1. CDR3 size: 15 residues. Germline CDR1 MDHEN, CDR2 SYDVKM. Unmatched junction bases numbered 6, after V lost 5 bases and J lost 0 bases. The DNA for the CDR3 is TGTGCCAGCAGTCTACAGGGGGGAAGCTCCTACGAGCAGTACTTC. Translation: CASSLQGGSSYEQYF.

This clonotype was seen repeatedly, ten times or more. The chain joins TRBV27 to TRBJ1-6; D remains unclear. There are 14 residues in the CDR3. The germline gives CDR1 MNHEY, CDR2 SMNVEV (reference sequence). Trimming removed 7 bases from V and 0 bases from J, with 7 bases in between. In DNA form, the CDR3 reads TGTGCCAGCACGGGGAGCTCCTATAATTCACCCCTCCACTTT. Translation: CASTGSSYNSPLHF.

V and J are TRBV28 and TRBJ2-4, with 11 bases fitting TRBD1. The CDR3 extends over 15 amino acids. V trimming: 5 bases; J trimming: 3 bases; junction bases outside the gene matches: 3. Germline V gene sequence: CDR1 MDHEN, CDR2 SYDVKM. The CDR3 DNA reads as TGTGCCAGCAGTACGGGACAGGGGGTCAAAAACATTCAGTACTTC. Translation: CASSTGQGVKNIQYF. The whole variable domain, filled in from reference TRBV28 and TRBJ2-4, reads DVKVTQSSRYLVKRTGEKVFLECVQDMDHENMFWYRQDPGLGLRLIYFSYDVKMKEKGDIPEGYSVSREKKERFSLILESASTNQTSMYLCASSTGQGVKNIQYFGAGTRLSVL.

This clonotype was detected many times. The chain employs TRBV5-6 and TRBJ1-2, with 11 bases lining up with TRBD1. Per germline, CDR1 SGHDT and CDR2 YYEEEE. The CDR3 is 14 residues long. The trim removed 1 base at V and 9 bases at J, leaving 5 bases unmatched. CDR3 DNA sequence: TGTGCCAGCAGCTTGCTTGGGACAGGGGGGAGCTACACCTTC. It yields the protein CASSLLGTGGSYTF.

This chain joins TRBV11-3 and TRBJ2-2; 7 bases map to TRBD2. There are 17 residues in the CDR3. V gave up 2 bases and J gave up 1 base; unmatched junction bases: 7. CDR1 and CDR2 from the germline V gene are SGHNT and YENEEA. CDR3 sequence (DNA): TGTGCCAGCAGCTTACACGGTCGGGGGGAGAACACCGGGGAGCTGTTTTTT. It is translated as CASSLHGRGENTGELFF.

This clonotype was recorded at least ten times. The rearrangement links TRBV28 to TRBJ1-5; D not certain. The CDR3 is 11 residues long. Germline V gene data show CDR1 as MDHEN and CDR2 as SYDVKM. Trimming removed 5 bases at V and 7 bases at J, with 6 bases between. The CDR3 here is CASSVSQPQHF. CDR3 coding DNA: TGTGCCAGCAGTGTATCACAGCCCCAGCATTTT. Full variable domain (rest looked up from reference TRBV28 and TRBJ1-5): DVKVTQSSRYLVKRTGEKVFLECVQDMDHENMFWYRQDPGLGLRLIYFSYDVKMKEKGDIPEGYSVSREKKERFSLILESASTNQTSMYLCASSVSQPQHFGDGTRLSIL.

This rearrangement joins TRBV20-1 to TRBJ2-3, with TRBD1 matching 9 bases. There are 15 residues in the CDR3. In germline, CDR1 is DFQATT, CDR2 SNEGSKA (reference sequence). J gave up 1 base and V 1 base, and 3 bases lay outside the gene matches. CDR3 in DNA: TGCAGTGCTAGAGCCGGGACAGGGCGCACAGATACGCAGTATTTT. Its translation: CSARAGTGRTDTQYF.

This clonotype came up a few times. This CDR3 is CSAINFLQGSNQPQHF. The CDR3 DNA follows: TGCAGTGCTATTAATTTCCTACAGGGAAGCAATCAGCCCCAGCATTTT. The chain has TRBV20-1 and TRBJ1-5, with TRBD1 as a possible D gene (6 bases). The CDR3 runs 16 residues. Trimming removed 4 bases at V and 1 base at J, with 17 bases between. Germline V gives CDR1 DFQATT, CDR2 SNEGSKA (reference sequence).

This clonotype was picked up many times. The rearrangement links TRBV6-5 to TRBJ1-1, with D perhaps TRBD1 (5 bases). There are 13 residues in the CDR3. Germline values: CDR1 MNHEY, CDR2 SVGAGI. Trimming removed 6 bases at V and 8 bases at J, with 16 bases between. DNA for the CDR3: TGTGCCAGCAGCACAAGCAACAGGATAGAAGCTTTCTTT. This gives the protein CASSTSNRIEAFF.

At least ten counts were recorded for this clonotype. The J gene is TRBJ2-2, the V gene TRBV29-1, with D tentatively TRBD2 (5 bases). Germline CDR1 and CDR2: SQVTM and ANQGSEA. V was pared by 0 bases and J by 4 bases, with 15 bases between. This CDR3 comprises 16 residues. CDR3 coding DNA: TGCAGCGTTGAAGATCCGTCGGGGAGAGCCACCGGGGAGCTGTTTTTT. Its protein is CSVEDPSGRATGELFF.

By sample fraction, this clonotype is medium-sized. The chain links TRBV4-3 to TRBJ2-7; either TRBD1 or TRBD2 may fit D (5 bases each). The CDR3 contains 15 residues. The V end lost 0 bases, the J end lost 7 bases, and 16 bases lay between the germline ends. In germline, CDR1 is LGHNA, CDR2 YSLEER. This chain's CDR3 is CASSQDNQGTGEQYF. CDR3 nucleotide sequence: TGCGCCAGCAGCCAAGATAACCAGGGTACGGGAGAGCAGTACTTC.

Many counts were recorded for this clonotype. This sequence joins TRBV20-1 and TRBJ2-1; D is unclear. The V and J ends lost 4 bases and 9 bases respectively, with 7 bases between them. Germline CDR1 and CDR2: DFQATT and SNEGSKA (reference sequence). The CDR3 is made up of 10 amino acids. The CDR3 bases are TGCAGTGCTATACGTGTTGAGCAGTTCTTC. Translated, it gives CSAIRVEQFF.

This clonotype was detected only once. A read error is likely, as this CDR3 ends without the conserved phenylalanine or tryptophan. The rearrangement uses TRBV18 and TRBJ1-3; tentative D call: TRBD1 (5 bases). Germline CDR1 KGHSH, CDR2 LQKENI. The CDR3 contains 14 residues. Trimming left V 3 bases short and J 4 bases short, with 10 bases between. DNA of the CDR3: TGTGCCAGCTCACCCGAGGGGTTCGGAAACACCATATATCTT. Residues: CASSPEGFGNTIYL.

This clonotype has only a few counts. The CDR3 nucleotides read TGTGCCAGCAGCTTTTTATCAATCGGGAGTAACGAGCAGTACTTC. Its translation is CASSFLSIGSNEQYF. The V and J genes are TRBV7-2 and TRBJ2-7, with a tentative D call TRBD2 (6 bases). The CDR3 is 15 residues long. V lost 3 bases and J lost 5, with 17 bases in between. Germline V gene lookup returns CDR1 SGHTA and CDR2 FQGNSA.

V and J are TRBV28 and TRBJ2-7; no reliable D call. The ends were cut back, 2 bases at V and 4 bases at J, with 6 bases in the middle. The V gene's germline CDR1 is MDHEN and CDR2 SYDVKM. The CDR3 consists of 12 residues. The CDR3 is CASSLQVYEQYF. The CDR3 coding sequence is TGTGCCAGCAGTTTACAGGTTTACGAGCAGTACTTC.

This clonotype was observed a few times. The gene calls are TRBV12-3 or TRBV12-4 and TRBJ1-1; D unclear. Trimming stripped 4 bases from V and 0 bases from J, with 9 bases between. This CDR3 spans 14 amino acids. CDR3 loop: CASSSHIMNTEAFF. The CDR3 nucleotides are TGTGCCAGCAGTTCTCATATAATGAACACTGAAGCTTTCTTT.

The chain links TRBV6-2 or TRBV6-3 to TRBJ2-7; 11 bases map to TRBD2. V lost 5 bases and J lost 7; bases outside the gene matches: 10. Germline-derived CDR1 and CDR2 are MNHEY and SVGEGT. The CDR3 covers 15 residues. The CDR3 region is CASSASLAGVSEQYF. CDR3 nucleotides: TGTGCCAGCAGTGCCTCACTAGCGGGAGTTAGTGAGCAGTACTTC.

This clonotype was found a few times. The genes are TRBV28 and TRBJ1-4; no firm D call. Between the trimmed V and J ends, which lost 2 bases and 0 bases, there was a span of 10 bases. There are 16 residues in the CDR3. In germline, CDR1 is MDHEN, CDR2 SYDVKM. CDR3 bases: TGTGCCAGCAGTTTAGGGAGACGGGCAACTAATGAAAAACTGTTTTTT. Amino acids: CASSLGRRATNEKLFF.

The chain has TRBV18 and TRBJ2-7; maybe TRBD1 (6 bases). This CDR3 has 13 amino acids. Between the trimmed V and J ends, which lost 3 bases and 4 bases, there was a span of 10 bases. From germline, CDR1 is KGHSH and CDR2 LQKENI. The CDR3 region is CASSPGHLYEQYF. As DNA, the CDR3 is TGTGCCAGCTCACCGGGACACCTTTACGAGCAGTACTTC.

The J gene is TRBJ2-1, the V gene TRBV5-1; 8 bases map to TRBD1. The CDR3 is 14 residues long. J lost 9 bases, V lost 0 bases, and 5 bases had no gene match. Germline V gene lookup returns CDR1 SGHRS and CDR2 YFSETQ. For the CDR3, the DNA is TGCGCCAGCAGCTTGGAGCAGGGGGCGGGTGAGCAGTTCTTC. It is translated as CASSLEQGAGEQFF.

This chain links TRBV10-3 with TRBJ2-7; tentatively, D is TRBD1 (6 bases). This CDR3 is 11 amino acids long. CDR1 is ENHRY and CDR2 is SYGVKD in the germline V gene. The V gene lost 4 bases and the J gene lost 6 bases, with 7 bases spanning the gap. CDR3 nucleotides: TGTGCCATCAGTGGACAGGCCGAGCAGTACTTC. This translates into CAISGQAEQYF.

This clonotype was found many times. CDR3: CASSFLGTSHEQYF. CDR3 nucleotide sequence: TGTGCCAGCAGTTTTCTCGGGACGTCCCACGAGCAGTACTTC. The genes are TRBV28 and TRBJ2-7; D is possibly TRBD1 or TRBD2 (5 bases each). The CDR3 length is 14 residues. CDR1 MDHEN and CDR2 SYDVKM come from the germline V gene. The ends were cut back, 3 bases at V and 5 bases at J, with 14 bases in the middle.

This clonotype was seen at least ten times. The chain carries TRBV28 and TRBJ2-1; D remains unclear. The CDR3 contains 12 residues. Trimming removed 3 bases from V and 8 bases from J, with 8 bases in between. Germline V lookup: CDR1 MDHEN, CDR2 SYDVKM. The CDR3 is CASSLSVYEQFF. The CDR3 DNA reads TGTGCCAGCAGTTTGTCCGTTTATGAGCAGTTCTTC.

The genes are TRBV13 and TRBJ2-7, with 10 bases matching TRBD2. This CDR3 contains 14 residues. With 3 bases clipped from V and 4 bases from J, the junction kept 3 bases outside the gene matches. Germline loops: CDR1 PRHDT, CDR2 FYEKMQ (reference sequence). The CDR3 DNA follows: TGTGCCAGCAGCTTCCCTAGCGGGAGATACGAGCAGTACTTC. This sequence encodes CASSFPSGRYEQYF.